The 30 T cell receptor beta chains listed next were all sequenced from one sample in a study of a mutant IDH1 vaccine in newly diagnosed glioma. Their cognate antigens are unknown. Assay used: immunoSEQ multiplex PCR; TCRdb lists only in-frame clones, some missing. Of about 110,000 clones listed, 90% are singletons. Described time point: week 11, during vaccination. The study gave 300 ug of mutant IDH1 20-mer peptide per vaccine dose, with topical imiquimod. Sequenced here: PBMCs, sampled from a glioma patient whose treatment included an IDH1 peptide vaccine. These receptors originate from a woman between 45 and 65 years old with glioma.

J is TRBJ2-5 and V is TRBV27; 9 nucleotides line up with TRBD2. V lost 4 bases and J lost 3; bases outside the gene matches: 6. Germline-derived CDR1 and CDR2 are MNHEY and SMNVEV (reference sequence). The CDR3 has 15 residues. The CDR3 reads CASSSVGLAEETQYF. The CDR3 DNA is TGTGCCAGCAGTTCGGTGGGACTAGCAGAAGAGACCCAGTACTTC.

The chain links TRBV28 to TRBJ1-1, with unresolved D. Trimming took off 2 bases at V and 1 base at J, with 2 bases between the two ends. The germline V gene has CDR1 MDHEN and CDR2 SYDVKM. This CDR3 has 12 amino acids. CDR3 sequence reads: CASSLQNTEAFF. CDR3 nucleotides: TGTGCCAGCAGTTTACAGAACACTGAAGCTTTCTTT.

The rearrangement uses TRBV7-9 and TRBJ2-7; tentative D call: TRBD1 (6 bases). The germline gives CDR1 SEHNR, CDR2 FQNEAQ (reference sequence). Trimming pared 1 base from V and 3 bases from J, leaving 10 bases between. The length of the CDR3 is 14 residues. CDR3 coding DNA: TGTGCCAGCAGCTTAGAAGGCAGGGGCTACGAGCAGTACTTC. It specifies CASSLEGRGYEQYF.

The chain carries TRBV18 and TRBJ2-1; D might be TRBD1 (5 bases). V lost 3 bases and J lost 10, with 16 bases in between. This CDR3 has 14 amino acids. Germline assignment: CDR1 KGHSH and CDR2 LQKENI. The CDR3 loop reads CASSPQTASSEQFF. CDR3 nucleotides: TGTGCCAGCTCACCGCAGACAGCTTCGAGCGAGCAGTTCTTC. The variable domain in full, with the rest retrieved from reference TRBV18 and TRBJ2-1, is NAGVMQNPRHLVRRRGQEARLRCSPMKGHSHVYWYRQLPEEGLKFMVYLQKENIIDESGMPKERFSAEFPKEGPSILRIQQVVRGDSAAYFCASSPQTASSEQFFGPGTRLTVL.

CDR3 loop: CASSPGPVGSYEQYF. The CDR3 DNA reads as TGTGCCAGCAGCCCCGGACCAGTGGGGTCCTACGAGCAGTACTTC. J is TRBJ2-7 and V is TRBV7-9, with D uncertain. Germline-derived CDR1 and CDR2 are SEHNR and FQNEAQ (reference sequence). The V end lost 5 bases, the J end lost 1 base, and 15 bases lay between the germline ends. This CDR3 is built from 15 residues.

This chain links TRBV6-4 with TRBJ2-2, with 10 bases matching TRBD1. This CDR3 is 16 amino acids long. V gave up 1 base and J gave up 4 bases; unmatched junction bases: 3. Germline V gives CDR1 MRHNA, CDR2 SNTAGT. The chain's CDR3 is CASSDFGTGATGELFF. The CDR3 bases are TGTGCCAGCAGTGACTTTGGGACAGGGGCCACCGGGGAGCTGTTTTTT.

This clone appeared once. CDR3: CSVVRTGGEFF. The CDR3 DNA sequence: TGCAGCGTTGTTAGGACAGGGGGGGAGTTCTTC. The genes are TRBV29-1 and TRBJ2-1; 10 positions match TRBD1. The CDR3 runs to 11 residues. Trimming at V came to 4 bases and at J to 14 bases, leaving 5 bases not matched to a gene. The germline CDR1 and CDR2 sequences are SQVTM and ANQGSEA.

The CDR3 region has the DNA TGCGCCAGCAGCTTGGGACAGGGTGGTGAGCAGTTCTTC. Protein product: CASSLGQGGEQFF. The rearrangement uses TRBV5-1 and TRBJ2-1; TRBD1 matches 7 bases. The CDR3 runs to 13 residues. V lost 0 bases and J lost 9; bases outside the gene matches: 3. Germline V gene lookup returns CDR1 SGHRS and CDR2 YFSETQ.

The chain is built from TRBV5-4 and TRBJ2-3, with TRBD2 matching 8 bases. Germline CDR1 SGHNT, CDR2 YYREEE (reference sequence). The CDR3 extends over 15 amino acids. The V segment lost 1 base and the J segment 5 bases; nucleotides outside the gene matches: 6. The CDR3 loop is CASSLNGRAQDTQYF. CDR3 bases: TGTGCCAGCAGCTTGAACGGGAGGGCCCAAGATACGCAGTATTTT.

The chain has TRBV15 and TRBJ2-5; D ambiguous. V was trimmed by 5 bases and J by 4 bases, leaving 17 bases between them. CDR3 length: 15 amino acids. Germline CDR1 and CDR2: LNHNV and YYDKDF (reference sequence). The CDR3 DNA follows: TGTGCCACCAGCCCCGACGTGGGCAGGTCAGAGACCCAGTACTTC. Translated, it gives CATSPDVGRSETQYF.

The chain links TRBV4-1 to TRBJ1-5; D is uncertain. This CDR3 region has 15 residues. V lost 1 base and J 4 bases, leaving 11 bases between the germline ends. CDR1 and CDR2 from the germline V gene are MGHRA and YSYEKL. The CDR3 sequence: CASSQVEGTNQPQHF. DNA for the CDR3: TGCGCCAGCAGCCAAGTCGAGGGAACTAATCAGCCCCAGCATTTT.

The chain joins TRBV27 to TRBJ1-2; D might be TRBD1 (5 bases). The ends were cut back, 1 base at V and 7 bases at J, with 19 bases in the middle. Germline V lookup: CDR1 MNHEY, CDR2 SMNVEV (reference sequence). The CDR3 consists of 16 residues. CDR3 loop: CASSLYGGGANFGYTF. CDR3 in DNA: TGTGCCAGCAGTTTATACGGGGGAGGGGCTAATTTTGGCTACACCTTC.

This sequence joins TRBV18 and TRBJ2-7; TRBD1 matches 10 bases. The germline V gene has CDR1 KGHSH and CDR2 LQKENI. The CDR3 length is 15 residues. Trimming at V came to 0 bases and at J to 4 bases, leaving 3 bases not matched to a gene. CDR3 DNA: TGTGCCAGCTCACCACCGGGACAGGGGATTTACGAGCAGTACTTC. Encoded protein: CASSPPGQGIYEQYF.

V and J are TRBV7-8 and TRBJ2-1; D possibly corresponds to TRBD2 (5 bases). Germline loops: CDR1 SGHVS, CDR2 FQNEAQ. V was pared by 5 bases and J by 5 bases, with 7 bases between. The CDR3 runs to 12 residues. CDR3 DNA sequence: TGTGCCAGCAGCCCGCGGGACAATGAGCAGTTCTTC. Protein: CASSPRDNEQFF.

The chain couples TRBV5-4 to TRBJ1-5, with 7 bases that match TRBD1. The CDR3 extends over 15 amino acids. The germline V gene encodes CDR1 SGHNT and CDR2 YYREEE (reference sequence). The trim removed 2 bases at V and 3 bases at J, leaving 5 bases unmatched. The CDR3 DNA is TGTGCCAGCAGCTTTACAGGGGCCTCCAATCAGCCCCAGCATTTT. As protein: CASSFTGASNQPQHF.

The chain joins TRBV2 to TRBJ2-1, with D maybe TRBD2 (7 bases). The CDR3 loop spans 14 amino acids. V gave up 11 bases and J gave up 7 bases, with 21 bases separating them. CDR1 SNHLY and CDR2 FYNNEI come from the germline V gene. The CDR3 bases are TGTGCCGCCAACCCAGGGGCGGGAGAGAATGAGCAGTTCTTC. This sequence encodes CAANPGAGENEQFF.

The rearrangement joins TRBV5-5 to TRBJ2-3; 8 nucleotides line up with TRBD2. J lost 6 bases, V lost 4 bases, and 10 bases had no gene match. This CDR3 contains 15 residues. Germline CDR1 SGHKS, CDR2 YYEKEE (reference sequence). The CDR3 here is CASSTLAGGGDTQYF. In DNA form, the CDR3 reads TGTGCCAGCAGCACTCTAGCGGGTGGAGGTGATACGCAGTATTTT.

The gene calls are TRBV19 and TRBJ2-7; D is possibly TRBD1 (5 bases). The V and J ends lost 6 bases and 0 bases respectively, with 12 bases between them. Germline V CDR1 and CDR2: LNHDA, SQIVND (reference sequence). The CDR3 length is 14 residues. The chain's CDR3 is CASSAGQGSYEQYF. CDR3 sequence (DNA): TGTGCCAGTAGCGCAGGGCAAGGCTCCTACGAGCAGTACTTC.

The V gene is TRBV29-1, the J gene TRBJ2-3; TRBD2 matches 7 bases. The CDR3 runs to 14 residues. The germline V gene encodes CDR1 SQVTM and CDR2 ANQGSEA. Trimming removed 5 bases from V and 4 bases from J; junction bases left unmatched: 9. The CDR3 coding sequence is TGCAGCGTTAAGTCGGGAGGTTACGCAGATACGCAGTATTTT. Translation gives CSVKSGGYADTQYF.

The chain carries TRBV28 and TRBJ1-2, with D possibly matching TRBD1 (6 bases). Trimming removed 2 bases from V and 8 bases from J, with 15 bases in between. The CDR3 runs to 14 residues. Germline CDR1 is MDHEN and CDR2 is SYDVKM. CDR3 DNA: TGTGCCAGCAGTTTACCGGGACAAGGCCCCGGCTACACCTTC. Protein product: CASSLPGQGPGYTF.

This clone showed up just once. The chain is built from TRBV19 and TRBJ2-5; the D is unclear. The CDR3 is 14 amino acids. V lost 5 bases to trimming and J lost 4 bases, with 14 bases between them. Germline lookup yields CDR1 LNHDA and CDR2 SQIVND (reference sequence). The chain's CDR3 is CASSPGSGGETQYF. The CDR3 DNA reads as TGTGCCAGTAGTCCCGGTTCCGGCGGAGAGACCCAGTACTTC.

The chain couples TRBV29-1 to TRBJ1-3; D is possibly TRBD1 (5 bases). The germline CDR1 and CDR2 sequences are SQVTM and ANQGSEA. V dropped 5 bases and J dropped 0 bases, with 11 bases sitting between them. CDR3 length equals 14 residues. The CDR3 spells CSVSKGNSGNTIYF. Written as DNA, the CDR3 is TGCAGCGTTAGTAAGGGGAACTCTGGAAACACCATATATTTT.

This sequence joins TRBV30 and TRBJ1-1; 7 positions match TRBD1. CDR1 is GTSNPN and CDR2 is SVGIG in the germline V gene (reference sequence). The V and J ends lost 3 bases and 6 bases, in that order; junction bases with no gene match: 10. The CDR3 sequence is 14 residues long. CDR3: CAWRTGRNIAEAFF. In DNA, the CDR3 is TGTGCCTGGAGGACAGGGAGAAATATCGCTGAAGCTTTCTTT.

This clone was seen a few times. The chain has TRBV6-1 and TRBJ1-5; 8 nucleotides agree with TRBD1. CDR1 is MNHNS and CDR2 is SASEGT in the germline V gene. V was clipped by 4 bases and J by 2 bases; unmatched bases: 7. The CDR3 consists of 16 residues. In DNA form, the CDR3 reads TGTGCCAGCAGTGCCAACACAGGGGGGGGCAATCAGCCCCAGCATTTT. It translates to CASSANTGGGNQPQHF.

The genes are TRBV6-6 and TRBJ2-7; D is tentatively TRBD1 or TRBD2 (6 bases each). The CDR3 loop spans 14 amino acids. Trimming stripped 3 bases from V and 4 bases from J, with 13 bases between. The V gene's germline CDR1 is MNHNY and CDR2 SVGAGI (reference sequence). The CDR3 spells CASSYDGGHYEQYF. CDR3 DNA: TGTGCCAGCAGTTATGACGGGGGACATTACGAGCAGTACTTC.

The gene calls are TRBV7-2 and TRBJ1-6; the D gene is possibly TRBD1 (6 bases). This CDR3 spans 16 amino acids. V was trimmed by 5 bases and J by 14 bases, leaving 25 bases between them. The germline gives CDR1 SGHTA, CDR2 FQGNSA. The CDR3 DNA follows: TGTGCCAGCAGCCCCCGGGTGAAGGGGGAAGGGGGAACCCTCCACTTT. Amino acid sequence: CASSPRVKGEGGTLHF.

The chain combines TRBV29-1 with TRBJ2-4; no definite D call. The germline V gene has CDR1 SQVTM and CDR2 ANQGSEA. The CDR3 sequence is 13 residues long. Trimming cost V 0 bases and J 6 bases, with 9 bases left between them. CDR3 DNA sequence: TGCAGCGTTGAAGAAATGCCGGGAAACATTCAGTACTTC. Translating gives CSVEEMPGNIQYF.

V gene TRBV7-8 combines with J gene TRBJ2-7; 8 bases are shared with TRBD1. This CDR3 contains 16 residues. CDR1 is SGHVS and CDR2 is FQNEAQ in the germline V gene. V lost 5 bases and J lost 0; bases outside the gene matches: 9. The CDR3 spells CASSGDRDRSSYEQYF. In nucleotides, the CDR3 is TGTGCCAGCAGCGGGGACCGGGACAGGTCCTCCTACGAGCAGTACTTC.

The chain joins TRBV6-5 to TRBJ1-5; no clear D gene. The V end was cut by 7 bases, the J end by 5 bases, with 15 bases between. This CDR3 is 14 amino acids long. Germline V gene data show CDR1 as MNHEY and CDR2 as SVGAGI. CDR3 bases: TGTGCCAGCACCACCGGGATCCAAGATCAGCCCCAGCATTTT. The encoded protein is CASTTGIQDQPQHF.

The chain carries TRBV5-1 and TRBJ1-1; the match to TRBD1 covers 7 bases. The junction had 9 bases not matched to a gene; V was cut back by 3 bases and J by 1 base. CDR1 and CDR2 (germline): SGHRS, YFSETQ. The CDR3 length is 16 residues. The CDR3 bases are TGCGCCAGCAGCTCTCAATACAGGGGAGGGAACACTGAAGCTTTCTTT. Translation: CASSSQYRGGNTEAFF.